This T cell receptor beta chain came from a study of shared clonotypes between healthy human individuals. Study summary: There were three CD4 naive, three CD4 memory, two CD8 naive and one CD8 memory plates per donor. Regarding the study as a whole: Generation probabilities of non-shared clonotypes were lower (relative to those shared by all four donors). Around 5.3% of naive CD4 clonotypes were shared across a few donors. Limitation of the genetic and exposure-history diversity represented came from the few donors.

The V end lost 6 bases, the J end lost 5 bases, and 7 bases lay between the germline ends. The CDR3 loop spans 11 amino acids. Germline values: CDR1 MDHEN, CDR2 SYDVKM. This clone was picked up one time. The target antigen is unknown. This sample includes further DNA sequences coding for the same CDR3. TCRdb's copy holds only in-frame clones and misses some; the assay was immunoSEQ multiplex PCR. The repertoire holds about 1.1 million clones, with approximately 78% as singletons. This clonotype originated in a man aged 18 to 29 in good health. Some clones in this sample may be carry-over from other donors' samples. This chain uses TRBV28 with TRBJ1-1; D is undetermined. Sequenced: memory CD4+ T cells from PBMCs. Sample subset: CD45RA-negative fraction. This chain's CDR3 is CASSLETEAFF. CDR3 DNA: TGTGCCAGCAGCCTGGAGACTGAAGCTTTCTTT.